Following are 15 T cell receptor beta chains from one sample sequenced in a study of blood T cell repertoires in COVID-19. The data were produced by immunoSEQ multiplex PCR, yet TCRdb's version contains in-frame clones alone and is incomplete. The sample contains about 180,000 clones, just over 85% of which appear only once. Sequenced material: PBMCs or T cells enriched from blood (not recorded which). The receptors here all came from a woman between 18 and 30 years old who had recovered from COVID-19.

The chain combines TRBV28 with TRBJ1-1; no reliable D call. Germline V gene data show CDR1 as MDHEN and CDR2 as SYDVKM. The CDR3 runs to 12 residues. Trimming took 10 bases from V and 1 from J, leaving 10 bases between them. The DNA of the CDR3 is TGTGCCACCGTAGCAGAGAACACTGAAGCTTTCTTT. This codes for CATVAENTEAFF.

V usage is TRBV28 and J usage is TRBJ1-1, with TRBD1 matching 8 bases. Germline CDR1 and CDR2: MDHEN and SYDVKM. V was clipped by 7 bases and J by 2 bases; unmatched bases: 6. This CDR3 comprises 14 residues. The CDR3 loop reads CASIPGQGNTEAFF. The CDR3 region has the DNA TGTGCCAGCATCCCCGGACAGGGAAACACTGAAGCTTTCTTT.

CDR3 sequence: CASSSGLAGYYEQYF. The CDR3 nucleotides are TGCGCCAGCAGCTCCGGACTAGCGGGATACTACGAGCAGTACTTC. The chain has TRBV5-1 and TRBJ2-7; 12 bases fit TRBD2. Germline values: CDR1 SGHRS, CDR2 YFSETQ. This CDR3 contains 15 residues. Germline trimming cut 3 bases from V and 3 bases from J; bases unmatched to any gene: 4.

The chain joins TRBV19 to TRBJ1-2; D perhaps matches TRBD1 (6 bases). V shed 5 bases and J shed 5 bases, with 12 bases lying between them. CDR1 LNHDA and CDR2 SQIVND come from the germline V gene (reference sequence). The CDR3 spans 13 residues. CDR3 DNA sequence: TGTGCCAGTAGTGTCGGACAGATATATGGCTACACCTTC. Amino acid sequence: CASSVGQIYGYTF.

The rearrangement joins TRBV5-4 to TRBJ2-5, with 7 bases lining up with TRBD2. The CDR3 covers 14 residues. V was pared by 3 bases and J by 4 bases, with 6 bases of the junction left unmatched. Germline V lookup: CDR1 SGHNT, CDR2 YYREEE (reference sequence). CDR3 loop: CASSSGTTVETQYF. The CDR3 bases are TGTGCCAGCAGCTCCGGGACTACCGTAGAGACCCAGTACTTC.

CDR3 in amino acids: CATSDLGTGSSYNEQFF. DNA for the CDR3: TGTGCCACCAGTGATTTGGGGACAGGTAGCTCCTACAATGAGCAGTTCTTC. The chain recombines TRBV24-1 with TRBJ2-1; 8 bases map to TRBD1. The CDR3 is made up of 17 amino acids. Germline V lookup: CDR1 KGHDR, CDR2 SFDVKD. Trimming took 0 bases from V and 0 from J; bases not matched to a gene: 3.

The V gene is TRBV28, the J gene TRBJ1-1; 10 bases line up with TRBD1. Germline loops: CDR1 MDHEN, CDR2 SYDVKM. V was clipped by 3 bases and J by 8 bases; unmatched bases: 3. The CDR3 totals 13 residues. Here the CDR3 DNA reads TGTGCCAGCAGTTTCCGGACAGGGGGAGAAGCTTTCTTT. Translating gives CASSFRTGGEAFF. The full variable domain, rest sourced from reference TRBV28 and TRBJ1-1, is DVKVTQSSRYLVKRTGEKVFLECVQDMDHENMFWYRQDPGLGLRLIYFSYDVKMKEKGDIPEGYSVSREKKERFSLILESASTNQTSMYLCASSFRTGGEAFFGQGTRLTVV.

V gene TRBV19 combines with J gene TRBJ1-5; TRBD1 aligns across 9 bases. The CDR3 is 17 amino acids. Trimming at V came to 8 bases and at J to 7 bases, leaving 18 bases not matched to a gene. Germline V CDR1 and CDR2: LNHDA, SQIVND (reference sequence). The CDR3 sequence: CASHPYRGLGSNQPQHF. The CDR3 DNA sequence: TGTGCCAGTCATCCTTACAGGGGGCTAGGAAGTAACCAGCCCCAGCATTTT.

As DNA, the CDR3 is TGTGCCAGCAGTCAGTTAGGCGGGGAGAACACTGAAGCTTTCTTT. Translated: CASSQLGGENTEAFF. V gene TRBV6-2 or TRBV6-3 combines with J gene TRBJ1-1; D is unclear. CDR3 length: 15 amino acids. CDR1 and CDR2 (germline): MNHEY, SVGEGT. V lost 5 bases and J lost 1, with 14 bases in between.

The chain employs TRBV2 and TRBJ2-7; D may be TRBD1 (6 bases). Per germline, CDR1 SNHLY and CDR2 FYNNEI. The CDR3 has 11 residues. Deletions cut 7 bases from V and 13 bases from J, with 17 bases between. CDR3 loop: CASTQGQNNYF. The DNA of the CDR3 is TGTGCCAGCACTCAAGGACAGAACAACTACTTC. The whole variable domain, filled in from reference TRBV2 and TRBJ2-7, reads EPEVTQTPSHQVTQMGQEVILRCVPISNHLYFYWYRQILGQKVEFLVSFYNNEISEKSEIFDDQFSVERPDGSNFTLKIRSTKLEDSAMYFCASTQGQNNYFGPGTRLTVT.

The chain uses TRBV27 and TRBJ1-2; a weak D match, TRBD1 (5 bases). The CDR3 is made up of 13 amino acids. Germline CDR1 is MNHEY and CDR2 is SMNVEV (reference sequence). V gave up 1 base and J gave up 6 bases, with 9 bases separating them. DNA for the CDR3: TGTGCCAGCAGTTTATGGGGGGTCGATGGCTACACCTTC. Translating gives CASSLWGVDGYTF.

This chain connects TRBV30 to TRBJ2-3, with 9 bases identical to TRBD2. CDR3 length: 17 residues. V lost 0 bases to trimming and J lost 3 bases; unmatched junction nucleotides: 10. Germline values: CDR1 GTSNPN, CDR2 SVGIG (reference sequence). CDR3 region: CAWSVQGRGRVTDTQYF. Written as DNA, the CDR3 is TGTGCCTGGAGTGTACAAGGGCGCGGGAGGGTGACAGATACGCAGTATTTT. The whole variable domain, remainder taken from reference TRBV30 and TRBJ2-3, is SQTIHQWPATLVQPVGSPLSLECTVEGTSNPNLYWYRQAAGRGLQLLFYSVGIGQISSEVPQNLSASRPQDRQFILSSKKLLLSDSGFYLCAWSVQGRGRVTDTQYFGPGTRLTVL.

V gene TRBV6-5 combines with J gene TRBJ2-7; weak D call: TRBD2 (5 bases). This CDR3 has 15 residues. Germline CDR1 MNHEY, CDR2 SVGAGI. Deletions cut 4 bases from V and 0 bases from J, with 13 bases between. This chain's CDR3 is CASSLSGAYSYEQYF. The DNA of the CDR3 is TGTGCCAGCAGTTTAAGCGGCGCCTACTCCTACGAGCAGTACTTC.

The table lists this clone with a count of one. The J gene is TRBJ1-1, the V gene TRBV4-3, with D hard to call. V was trimmed by 0 bases and J by 6 bases, leaving 14 bases between them. The CDR3 runs to 15 residues. Germline CDR1 reads LGHNA; CDR2 reads YSLEER. CDR3 nucleotide sequence: TGCGCCAGCAGCCAAGATGGCCCCCGAACCTCTGAAGCTTTCTTT. It yields the protein CASSQDGPRTSEAFF.

CDR3: CASSEEGGRDEAFF. CDR3 nucleotide sequence: TGTGCCAGCAGTGAAGAGGGGGGGAGGGATGAAGCTTTCTTT. This chain links TRBV6-1 with TRBJ1-1, with a tentative D call TRBD1 (6 bases). V dropped 1 base and J dropped 7 bases, with 13 bases sitting between them. Germline V gene data show CDR1 as MNHNS and CDR2 as SASEGT. This CDR3 spans 14 amino acids.